This T cell receptor beta chain was recovered during a study of T cells after yellow fever vaccination. Findings and caveats of the study: Clones that expanded after primary vaccination mostly reappeared after the booster (96% CD4, 70% to 90% CD8).

Each CDR3 protein gets one entry after TCRdb re-called the 5' RACE reads with MiXCR. Of hundreds of thousands of distinct CDR3 sequences listed, around 3.9% are singletons. In regard to this clonotype: Its antigen is unknown.

V lost 6 bases and J lost 8, with 16 bases in between. The CDR3 runs to 13 residues. The chain couples TRBV12-3 or TRBV12-4 to TRBJ1-2, with D uncertain. The clonotype originates from a man younger than 30 who received the YFV17D yellow fever vaccine. Source: PBMCs, taken on the day of the yellow fever booster vaccination. The CDR3 spells CASSPEGGWGYTF. The CDR3 nucleotides are TGTGCCAGCAGCCCGGAGGGCGGGTGGGGCTACACCTTC.